This T cell receptor (beta chain) was captured by sequencing in a study of blood T cell repertoires in COVID-19. The wider study: Samples of COVID-19 (acute and convalescent) were obtained from the United States, Italy and Spain. The analysed material was cDNA or gDNA that came from T cells, B-cell-depleted T cells, or PBMCs.

Germline V gives CDR1 WSHSY, CDR2 SAAADI. The CDR3 contains 12 residues. Between the trimmed V and J ends, which lost 3 bases and 6 bases, there was a span of 6 bases. This clone was detected a few times. In the original processing: Estimation of nucleated cell counts relied on the amplification of reference gene primers. Profiling relied on immunoSEQ multiplex PCR, and the TCRdb table lists in-frame clones only, not all of them. Clone size and the V and J calls come from that table; the DNA yielded D and trimming. The data show 150,000 to 190,000 clones, about 86% seen once. Participants reported their clinical history, and cohort assignment relied on those reports.

Sequencing was carried out using PBMCs or T cells enriched from blood (not recorded which). This receptor was obtained from a man aged 50 or older who had recovered from COVID-19. The chain joins TRBV10-2 to TRBJ2-1; D might be TRBD2 (5 bases). CDR3 sequence reads: CASSDGLNEQFF. DNA of the CDR3: TGCGCCAGCAGTGACGGACTCAATGAGCAGTTCTTC.